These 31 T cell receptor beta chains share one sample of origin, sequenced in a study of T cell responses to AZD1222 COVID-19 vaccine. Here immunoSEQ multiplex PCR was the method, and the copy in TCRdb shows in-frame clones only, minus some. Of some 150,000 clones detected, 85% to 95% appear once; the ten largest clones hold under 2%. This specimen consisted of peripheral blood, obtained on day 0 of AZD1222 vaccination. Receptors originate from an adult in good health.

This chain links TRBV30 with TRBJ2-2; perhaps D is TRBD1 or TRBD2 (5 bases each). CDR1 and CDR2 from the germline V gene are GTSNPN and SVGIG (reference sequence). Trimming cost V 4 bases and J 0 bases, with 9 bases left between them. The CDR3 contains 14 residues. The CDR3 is CAWIGTTNTGELFF. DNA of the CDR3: TGTGCCTGGATTGGGACGACGAACACCGGGGAGCTGTTTTTT.

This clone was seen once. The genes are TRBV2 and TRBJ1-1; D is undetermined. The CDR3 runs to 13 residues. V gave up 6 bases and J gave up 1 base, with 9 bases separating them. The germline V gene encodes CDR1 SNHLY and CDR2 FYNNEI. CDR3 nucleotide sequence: TGTGCCAGCAGCGCTGACTCGAACACTGAAGCTTTCTTT. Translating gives CASSADSNTEAFF.

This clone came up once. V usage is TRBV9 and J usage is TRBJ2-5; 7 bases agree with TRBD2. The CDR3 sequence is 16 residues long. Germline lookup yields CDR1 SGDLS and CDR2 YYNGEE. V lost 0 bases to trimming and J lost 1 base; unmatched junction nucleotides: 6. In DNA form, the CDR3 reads TGTGCCAGCAGCGTAGTCAGCGCGGGAGCCCAAGAGACCCAGTACTTC. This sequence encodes CASSVVSAGAQETQYF.

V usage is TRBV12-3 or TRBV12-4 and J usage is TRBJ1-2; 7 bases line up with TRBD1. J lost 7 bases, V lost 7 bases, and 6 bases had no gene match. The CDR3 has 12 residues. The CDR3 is CASTPQGFGYTF. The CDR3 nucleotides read TGTGCCAGCACCCCACAGGGGTTTGGCTACACCTTC.

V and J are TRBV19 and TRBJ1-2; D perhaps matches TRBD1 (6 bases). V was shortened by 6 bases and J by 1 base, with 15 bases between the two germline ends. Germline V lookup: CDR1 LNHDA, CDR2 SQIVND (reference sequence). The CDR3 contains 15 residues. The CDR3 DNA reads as TGTGCCAGTAGCCCGGGGGGCAGCCTTAACTATGGCTACACCTTC. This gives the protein CASSPGGSLNYGYTF.

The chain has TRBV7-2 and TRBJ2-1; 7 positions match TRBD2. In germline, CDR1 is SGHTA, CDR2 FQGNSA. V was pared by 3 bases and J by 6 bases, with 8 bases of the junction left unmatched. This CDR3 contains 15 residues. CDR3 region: CASSFSGLGGNEQFF. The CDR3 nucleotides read TGTGCCAGCAGCTTTAGCGGGCTGGGGGGCAATGAGCAGTTCTTC.

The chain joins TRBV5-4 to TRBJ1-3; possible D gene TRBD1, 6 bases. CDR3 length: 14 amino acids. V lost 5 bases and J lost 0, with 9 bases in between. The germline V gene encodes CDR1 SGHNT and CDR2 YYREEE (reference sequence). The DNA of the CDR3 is TGTGCCAGCAGATCAGGGGCCTCTGGAAACACCATATATTTT. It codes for CASRSGASGNTIYF.

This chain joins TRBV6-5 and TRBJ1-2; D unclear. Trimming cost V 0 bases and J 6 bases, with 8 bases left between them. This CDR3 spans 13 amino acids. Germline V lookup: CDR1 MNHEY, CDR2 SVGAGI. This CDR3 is CASSYSRGNGYTF. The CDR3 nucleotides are TGTGCCAGCAGTTACTCCCGAGGAAATGGCTACACCTTC.

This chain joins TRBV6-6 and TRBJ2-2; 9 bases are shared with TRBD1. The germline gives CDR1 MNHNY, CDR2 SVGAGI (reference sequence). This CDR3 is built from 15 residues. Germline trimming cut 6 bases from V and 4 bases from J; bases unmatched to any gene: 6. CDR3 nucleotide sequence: TGTGCCAGCAGAGGACCGGGACAGGGCACCGGGGAGCTGTTTTTT. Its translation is CASRGPGQGTGELFF.

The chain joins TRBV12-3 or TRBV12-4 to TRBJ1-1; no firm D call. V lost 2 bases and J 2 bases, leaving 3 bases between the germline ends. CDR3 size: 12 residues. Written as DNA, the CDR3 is TGTGCCAGCAGTTTAACAAACACTGAAGCTTTCTTT. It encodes CASSLTNTEAFF.

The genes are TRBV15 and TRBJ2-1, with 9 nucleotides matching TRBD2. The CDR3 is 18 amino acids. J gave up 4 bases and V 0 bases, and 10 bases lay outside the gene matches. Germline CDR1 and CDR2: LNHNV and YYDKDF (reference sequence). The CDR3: CATSRDWRGAGGYNEQFF. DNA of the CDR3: TGTGCCACCAGCAGAGATTGGAGGGGAGCGGGAGGATACAATGAGCAGTTCTTC.

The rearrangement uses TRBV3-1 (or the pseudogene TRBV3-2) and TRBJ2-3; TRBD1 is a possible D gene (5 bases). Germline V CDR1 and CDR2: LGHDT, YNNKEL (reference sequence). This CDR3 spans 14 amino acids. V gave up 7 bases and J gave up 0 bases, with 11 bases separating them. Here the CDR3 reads CASNQGTSTDTQYF. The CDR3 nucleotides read TGTGCCAGCAATCAGGGAACTAGCACAGATACGCAGTATTTT.

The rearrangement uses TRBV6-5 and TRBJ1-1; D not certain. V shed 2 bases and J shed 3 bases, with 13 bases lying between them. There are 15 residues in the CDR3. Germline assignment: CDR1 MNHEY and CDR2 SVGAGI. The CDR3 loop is CASSYPTPVHTEAFF. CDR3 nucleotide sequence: TGTGCCAGCAGTTACCCCACACCGGTCCACACTGAAGCTTTCTTT.

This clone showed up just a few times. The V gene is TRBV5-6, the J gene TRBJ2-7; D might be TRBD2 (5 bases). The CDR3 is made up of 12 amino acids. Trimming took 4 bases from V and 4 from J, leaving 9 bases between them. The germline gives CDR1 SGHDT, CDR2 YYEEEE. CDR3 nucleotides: TGTGCCAGCAGCCTTCGGGATTACGAGCAGTACTTC. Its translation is CASSLRDYEQYF. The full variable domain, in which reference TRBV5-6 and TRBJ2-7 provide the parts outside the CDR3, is DAGVTQSPTHLIKTRGQQVTLRCSPKSGHDTVSWYQQALGQGPQFIFQYYEEEERQRGNFPDRFSGHQFPNYSSELNVNALLLGDSALYLCASSLRDYEQYFGPGTRLTVT.

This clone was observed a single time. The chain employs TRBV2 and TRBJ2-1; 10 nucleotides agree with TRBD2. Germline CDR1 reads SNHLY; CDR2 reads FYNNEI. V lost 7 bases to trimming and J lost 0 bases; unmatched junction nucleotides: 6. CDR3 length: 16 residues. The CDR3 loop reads CASISIAGGSYNEQFF. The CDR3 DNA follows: TGTGCCAGCATCAGCATAGCGGGGGGCTCCTACAATGAGCAGTTCTTC.

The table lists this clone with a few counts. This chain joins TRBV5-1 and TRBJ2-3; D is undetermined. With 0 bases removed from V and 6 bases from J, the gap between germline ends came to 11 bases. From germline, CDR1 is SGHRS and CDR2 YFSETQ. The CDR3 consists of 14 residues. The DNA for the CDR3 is TGCGCCAGCAGCTTGGATCCCCTAATGGATACGCAGTATTTT. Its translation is CASSLDPLMDTQYF.

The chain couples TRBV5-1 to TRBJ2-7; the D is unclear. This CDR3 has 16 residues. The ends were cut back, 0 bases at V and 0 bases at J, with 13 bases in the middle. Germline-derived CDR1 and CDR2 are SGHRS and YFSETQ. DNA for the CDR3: TGCGCCAGCAGCTTGGAGTCCAGGCCGAGCTCCTACGAGCAGTACTTC. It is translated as CASSLESRPSSYEQYF.

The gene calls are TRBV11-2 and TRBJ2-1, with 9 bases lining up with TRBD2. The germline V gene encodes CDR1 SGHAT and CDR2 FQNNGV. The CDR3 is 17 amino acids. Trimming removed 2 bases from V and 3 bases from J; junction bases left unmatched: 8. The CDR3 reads CASSLFGSSGVYNEQFF. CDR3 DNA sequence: TGTGCCAGCAGCTTATTTGGATCTAGCGGGGTCTACAATGAGCAGTTCTTC.

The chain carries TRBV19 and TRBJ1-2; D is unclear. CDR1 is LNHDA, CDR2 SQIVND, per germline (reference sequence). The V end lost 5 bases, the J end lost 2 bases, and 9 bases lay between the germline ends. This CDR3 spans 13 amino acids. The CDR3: CASSLGQNYGYTF. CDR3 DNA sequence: TGTGCCAGTAGTCTCGGCCAGAACTATGGCTACACCTTC.

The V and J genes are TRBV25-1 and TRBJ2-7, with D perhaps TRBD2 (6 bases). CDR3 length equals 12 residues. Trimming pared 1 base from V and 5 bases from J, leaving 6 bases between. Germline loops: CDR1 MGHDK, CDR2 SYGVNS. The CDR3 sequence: CASSEWGDEQYF. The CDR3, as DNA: TGTGCCAGCAGTGAATGGGGGGACGAGCAGTACTTC.

The CDR3 DNA reads as TGTGCCAGCAGCATAGGAGGGTTAACATCCTACGAGCAGTACTTC. Its translation is CASSIGGLTSYEQYF. This chain connects TRBV14 to TRBJ2-7, with a tentative D call TRBD2 (6 bases). Trimming took 5 bases from V and 1 from J, leaving 15 bases between them. Germline lookup yields CDR1 SGHDN and CDR2 FVKESK. The CDR3 sequence is 15 residues long.

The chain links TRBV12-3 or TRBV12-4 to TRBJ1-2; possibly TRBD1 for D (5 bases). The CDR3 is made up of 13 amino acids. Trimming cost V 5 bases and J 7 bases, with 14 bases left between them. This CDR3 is CASSNTGGRGYTF. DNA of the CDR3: TGTGCCAGCAGTAACACGGGGGGTCGTGGCTACACCTTC.

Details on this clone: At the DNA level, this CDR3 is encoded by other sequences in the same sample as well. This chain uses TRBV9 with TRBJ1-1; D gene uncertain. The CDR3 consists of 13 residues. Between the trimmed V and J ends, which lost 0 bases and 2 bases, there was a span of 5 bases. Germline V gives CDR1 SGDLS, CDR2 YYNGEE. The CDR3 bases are TGTGCCAGCAGCGTAGAGGTTAACACTGAAGCTTTCTTT. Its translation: CASSVEVNTEAFF.

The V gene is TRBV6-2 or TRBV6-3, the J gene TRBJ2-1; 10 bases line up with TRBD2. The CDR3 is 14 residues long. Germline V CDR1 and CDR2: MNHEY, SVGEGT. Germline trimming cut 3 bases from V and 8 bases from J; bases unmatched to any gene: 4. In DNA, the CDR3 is TGTGCCAGCAGTTATCAGCGGGGGGGCGATGAGCAGTTCTTC. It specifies CASSYQRGGDEQFF.

CDR3 loop: CASSWQGAGEKLFF. CDR3 DNA: TGCGCCAGCAGCTGGCAGGGGGCAGGTGAAAAACTGTTTTTT. The chain carries TRBV5-1 and TRBJ1-4; 8 bases align to TRBD1. V gave up 3 bases and J gave up 7 bases; unmatched junction bases: 5. The CDR3 loop spans 14 amino acids. Germline V gene lookup returns CDR1 SGHRS and CDR2 YFSETQ.

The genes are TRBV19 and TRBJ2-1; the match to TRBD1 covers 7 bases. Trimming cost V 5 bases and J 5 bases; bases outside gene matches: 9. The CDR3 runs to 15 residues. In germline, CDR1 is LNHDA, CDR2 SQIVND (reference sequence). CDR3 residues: CASSPTGVLHNEQFF. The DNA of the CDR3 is TGTGCCAGTAGTCCTACAGGGGTTCTTCACAATGAGCAGTTCTTC.

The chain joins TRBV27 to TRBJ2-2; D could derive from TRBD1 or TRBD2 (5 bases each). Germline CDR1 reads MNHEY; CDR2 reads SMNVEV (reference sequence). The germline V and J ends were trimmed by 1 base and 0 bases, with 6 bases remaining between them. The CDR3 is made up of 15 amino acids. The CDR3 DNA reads TGTGCCAGCAGTTTATTGGGGGCGAACACCGGGGAGCTGTTTTTT. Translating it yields CASSLLGANTGELFF.

The CDR3 reads CASSAGTSGYNEQFF. The CDR3 DNA follows: TGCGCCAGCAGCGCAGGGACTAGCGGGTACAATGAGCAGTTCTTC. V usage is TRBV5-1 and J usage is TRBJ2-1; 12 bases fit TRBD2. The CDR3 is 15 residues long. The ends lost 4 bases at V and 4 bases at J; junction bases unmatched: 3. Germline CDR1 SGHRS, CDR2 YFSETQ.

The chain's CDR3 is CASSQEDRGYGYTF. CDR3 coding DNA: TGCGCCAGCAGCCAAGAGGACAGGGGGTATGGCTACACCTTC. V is TRBV4-1 and J is TRBJ1-2; 10 positions agree with TRBD1. V was clipped by 0 bases and J by 5 bases; unmatched bases: 0. CDR1 is MGHRA, CDR2 YSYEKL, per germline. This CDR3 contains 14 residues.

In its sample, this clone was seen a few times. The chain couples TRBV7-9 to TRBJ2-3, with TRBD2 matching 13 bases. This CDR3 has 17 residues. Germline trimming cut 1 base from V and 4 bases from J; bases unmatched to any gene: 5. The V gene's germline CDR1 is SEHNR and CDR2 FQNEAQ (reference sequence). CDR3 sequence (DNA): TGTGCCAGCAGCTTAGGGACTAGCGGGAGTTGGTCAGATACGCAGTATTTT. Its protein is CASSLGTSGSWSDTQYF. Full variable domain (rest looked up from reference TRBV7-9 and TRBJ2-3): DTGVSQNPRHKITKRGQNVTFRCDPISEHNRLYWYRQTLGQGPEFLTYFQNEAQLEKSRLLSDRFSAERPKGSFSTLEIQRTEQGDSAMYLCASSLGTSGSWSDTQYFGPGTRLTVL.

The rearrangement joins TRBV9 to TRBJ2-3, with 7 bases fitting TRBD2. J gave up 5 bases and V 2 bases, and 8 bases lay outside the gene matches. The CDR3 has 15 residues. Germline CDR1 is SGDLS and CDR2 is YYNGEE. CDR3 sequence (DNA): TGTGCCAGCAGCGTGGCGGGAGTATCTGTAGATACGCAGTATTTT. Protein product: CASSVAGVSVDTQYF.